A few counts support the clone carrying this T cell receptor (beta chain). This sample was included in a study of spatial heterogeneity in lung cancer. The time point was: sample taken at primary tumor resection. Unsorted samples of tumor, nontumor lung or frozen PBMC had their whole RNA sequenced. Germline V gene data show CDR1 as DFQATT and CDR2 as SNEGSKA (reference sequence). The ends lost 6 bases at V and 5 bases at J; junction bases unmatched: 12. The CDR3 contains 15 residues. TCRdb passed the 5' RACE reads through MiXCR, listing each CDR3 protein once. This sample has about 60,000 distinct CDR3 sequences, with roughly 7.9% found just once.

The sequencing here drew on PBMCs, taken at surgery. The chain couples TRBV20-1 to TRBJ1-3, with 8 nucleotides matching TRBD1. This receptor was taken from a female donor with early-stage non-small cell lung cancer. CDR3 DNA: TGCAGTGCGCCGACTTTGACAGGGGTTAGAAACACCATATATTTT. Its translation: CSAPTLTGVRNTIYF.